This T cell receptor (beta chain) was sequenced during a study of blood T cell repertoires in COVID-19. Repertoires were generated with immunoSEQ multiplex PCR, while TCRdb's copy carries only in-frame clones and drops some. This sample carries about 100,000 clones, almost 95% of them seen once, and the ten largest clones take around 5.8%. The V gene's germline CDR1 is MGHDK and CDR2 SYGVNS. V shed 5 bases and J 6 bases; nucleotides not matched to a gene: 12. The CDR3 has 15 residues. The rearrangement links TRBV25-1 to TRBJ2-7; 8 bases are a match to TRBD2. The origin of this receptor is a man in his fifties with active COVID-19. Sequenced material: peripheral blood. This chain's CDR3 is CASSPYTSGEAEQYF. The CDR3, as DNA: TGTGCCAGCAGTCCTTATACTAGCGGAGAGGCCGAGCAGTACTTC.